This entry lists 20 T cell receptor beta chains sequenced from one sample in a study of T cell responses to AZD1222 COVID-19 vaccine. Assay used: immunoSEQ multiplex PCR; TCRdb lists only in-frame clones, some missing. The data show about 110,000 clones, with roughly nine tenths seen just once and 7% to 9% held by the top ten. The source was peripheral blood, collected on day 0 of AZD1222 vaccination. The receptor set was obtained from an adult in good health.

This clone was seen once. The chain couples TRBV6-2 or TRBV6-3 to TRBJ2-2; D perhaps matches TRBD2 (6 bases). Trimming pared 6 bases from V and 0 bases from J, leaving 14 bases between. Germline V gene sequence: CDR1 MNHEY, CDR2 SVGEGT. The CDR3 is made up of 16 amino acids. CDR3 loop: CASSEGTGANTGELFF. The CDR3 DNA sequence: TGTGCCAGCAGCGAGGGTACGGGGGCGAACACCGGGGAGCTGTTTTTT.

This clone showed up just once. CDR3 DNA sequence: TGTGCCAGCAGTCCGGGAATCCAAGAGACCCAGTACTTC. Its protein is CASSPGIQETQYF. V usage is TRBV27 and J usage is TRBJ2-5; D is possibly TRBD2 (5 bases). V lost 5 bases, J lost 1 base, and 8 bases lay in between. CDR3 length equals 13 residues. CDR1 and CDR2 from the germline V gene are MNHEY and SMNVEV (reference sequence).

The rearrangement joins TRBV5-1 to TRBJ2-5; 7 nucleotides agree with TRBD2. Germline V gene lookup returns CDR1 SGHRS and CDR2 YFSETQ. CDR3 size: 16 residues. After removal of 0 bases from V and 2 bases from J, the junction contained 7 bases not matched to a gene. The CDR3 loop is CASSLAAAGVQETQYF. The CDR3 DNA reads TGCGCCAGCAGCTTGGCAGCTGCGGGAGTTCAAGAGACCCAGTACTTC. The variable domain in full, with the rest retrieved from reference TRBV5-1 and TRBJ2-5, is KAGVTQTPRYLIKTRGQQVTLSCSPISGHRSVSWYQQTPGQGLQFLFEYFSETQRNKGNFPGRFSGRQFSNSRSEMNVSTLELGDSALYLCASSLAAAGVQETQYFGPGTRLLVL.

V is TRBV9 and J is TRBJ1-2, with D possibly being TRBD1 (5 bases). The CDR3 is 14 residues long. Per germline, CDR1 SGDLS and CDR2 YYNGEE. Trimming shortened V by 3 bases and J by 6 bases, and 15 bases separated the two germline ends. CDR3 region: CASSAWDLLDGYTF. The CDR3 coding sequence is TGTGCCAGCAGCGCTTGGGACTTACTTGATGGCTACACCTTC.

The chain is built from TRBV27 and TRBJ1-2; D gene unclear. CDR1 and CDR2 (germline): MNHEY, SMNVEV (reference sequence). The CDR3 is 13 amino acids. V lost 6 bases and J lost 6, with 14 bases in between. The CDR3: CASRESGEDGYTF. CDR3 DNA: TGTGCCAGCAGAGAATCGGGAGAGGATGGCTACACCTTC.

The rearrangement joins TRBV3-1 (or the pseudogene TRBV3-2) to TRBJ2-1; D is uncertain. CDR1 and CDR2 (germline): LGHDT, YNNKEL (reference sequence). The CDR3 runs to 12 residues. V lost 3 bases, J lost 7 bases, and 7 bases lay in between. CDR3 in amino acids: CASSQGSNEQFF. The CDR3 nucleotides are TGTGCCAGCAGCCAGGGTTCTAATGAGCAGTTCTTC.

The chain joins TRBV10-3 to TRBJ1-3; no reliable D call. The CDR3 sequence is 14 residues long. The V gene lost 2 bases and the J gene lost 1 base, with 6 bases spanning the gap. From germline, CDR1 is ENHRY and CDR2 SYGVKD. Here the CDR3 reads CAISEGWSGNTIYF. Here the CDR3 DNA reads TGTGCCATCAGTGAGGGTTGGTCTGGAAACACCATATATTTT.

The chain couples TRBV2 to TRBJ1-4; 9 positions match TRBD1. V shed 3 bases and J 3 bases; nucleotides not matched to a gene: 2. Looked up from germline, CDR1 is SNHLY and CDR2 is FYNNEI. The CDR3 spans 15 residues. This chain's CDR3 is CASSEGQGPNEKLFF. DNA of the CDR3: TGTGCCAGCAGTGAGGGACAGGGTCCTAATGAAAAACTGTTTTTT.

The chain links TRBV7-2 to TRBJ1-2; TRBD1 matches 7 bases. V dropped 2 bases and J dropped 8; count of bases not matched to a gene: 11. This CDR3 has 15 amino acids. CDR1 SGHTA and CDR2 FQGNSA come from the germline V gene. CDR3 sequence (DNA): TGTGCCAGCAGCTTAACTCCGGGACAGCTAAGAGGCTACACCTTC. Translated, it gives CASSLTPGQLRGYTF. Looking up the rest from reference TRBV7-2 and TRBJ1-2 gives the full variable domain: GAGVSQSPSNKVTEKGKDVELRCDPISGHTALYWYRQSLGQGLEFLIYFQGNSAPDKSGLPSDRFSAERTGGSVSTLTIQRTQQEDSAVYLCASSLTPGQLRGYTFGSGTRLTVV.

This clone showed up just once. This sequence joins TRBV6-4 and TRBJ1-2; 9 positions agree with TRBD1. CDR1 and CDR2 (germline): MRHNA, SNTAGT. The J segment lost 7 bases and the V segment lost 0 bases, leaving 9 bases of the junction unmatched. The CDR3 length is 16 residues. CDR3 DNA sequence: TGTGCCAGCAGTGACTCTAGGACAGGGGTCTTGTCTGGCTACACCTTC. Its protein product is CASSDSRTGVLSGYTF.

The chain joins TRBV25-1 to TRBJ2-6, with D tentatively TRBD1 or TRBD2 (5 bases each). CDR1 is MGHDK and CDR2 is SYGVNS in the germline V gene. This CDR3 region has 16 residues. V shed 8 bases and J shed 2 bases, with 16 bases lying between them. The CDR3 DNA sequence: TGTGCCAGCGCCCCCTCTAGGGGAGCTGGGGCCAACGTCCTGACTTTC. This gives the protein CASAPSRGAGANVLTF. Complete variable domain (other parts from reference TRBV25-1 and TRBJ2-6): EADIYQTPRYLVIGTGKKITLECSQTMGHDKMYWYQQDPGMELHLIHYSYGVNSTEKGDLSSESTVSRIRTEHFPLTLESARPSHTSQYLCASAPSRGAGANVLTFGAGSRLTVL.

The genes are TRBV5-1 and TRBJ1-2, with D hard to call. Germline CDR1 SGHRS, CDR2 YFSETQ. This CDR3 has 13 residues. V lost 7 bases and J lost 7, with 17 bases in between. CDR3 bases: TGCGCCAGCGCCCTCGGAGAGCCACGTGGCTACACCTTC. This sequence encodes CASALGEPRGYTF.

The chain links TRBV18 to TRBJ2-3, with D unclear. V lost 6 bases, J lost 0 bases, and 13 bases lay in between. The CDR3 spans 15 residues. Germline loops: CDR1 KGHSH, CDR2 LQKENI. Written as DNA, the CDR3 is TGTGCCAGCTCGCCTCTGAAGTCTAGCACAGATACGCAGTATTTT. It translates to CASSPLKSSTDTQYF.

The chain joins TRBV20-1 to TRBJ1-1; no clear D. Trimming stripped 3 bases from V and 10 bases from J, with 12 bases between. Germline assignment: CDR1 DFQATT and CDR2 SNEGSKA (reference sequence). The CDR3 has 11 amino acids. CDR3 sequence: CSASSGQGAFF. CDR3 coding DNA: TGCAGTGCTAGTTCCGGCCAAGGAGCTTTCTTT.

V usage is TRBV11-2 and J usage is TRBJ1-4; D ambiguous. CDR3 length: 15 amino acids. Trimming removed 5 bases from V and 4 bases from J, with 14 bases in between. CDR1 is SGHAT, CDR2 FQNNGV, per germline. The CDR3 bases are TGTGCCAGCAGCCCCCCCGGGTCATTTAATGAAAAACTGTTTTTT. Its protein product is CASSPPGSFNEKLFF.

The chain joins TRBV28 to TRBJ1-5; perhaps TRBD1 as D (5 bases). This CDR3 has 14 residues. V was cut by 3 bases and J by 5 bases, with 11 bases left in between. Per germline, CDR1 MDHEN and CDR2 SYDVKM. CDR3 residues: CASSFAGIHQPQHF. As DNA, the CDR3 is TGTGCCAGCAGTTTTGCAGGGATCCATCAGCCCCAGCATTTT.

The V call is TRBV2, the J call TRBJ2-1; the D gene is possibly TRBD1 (5 bases). V was pared by 7 bases and J by 2 bases, with 15 bases between. The CDR3 has 15 residues. From germline, CDR1 is SNHLY and CDR2 FYNNEI. DNA for the CDR3: TGTGCCAGCACCCTGACCAGGGAACCCTACAATGAGCAGTTCTTC. As protein: CASTLTREPYNEQFF.

Worth noting for this clone: The junction departs from the called germline gene at one end, perhaps through a read error. V usage is TRBV11-2 and J usage is TRBJ1-1, with D perhaps TRBD1 (5 bases). CDR1 is SGHAT, CDR2 FQNNGV, per germline. The CDR3 extends over 14 amino acids. CDR3 in DNA: TGTGCCAGCAGCCTAGAAGGGGAGAACACTGAAGCTTTCTTT. Translation gives CASSLEGENTEAFF.

The rearrangement links TRBV30 to TRBJ1-1, with 7 bases that match TRBD1. CDR1 GTSNPN and CDR2 SVGIG come from the germline V gene (reference sequence). The V segment lost 8 bases and the J segment 2 bases; nucleotides outside the gene matches: 11. CDR3 size: 14 residues. CDR3 protein: CAHRRTGGNTEAFF. The CDR3 DNA reads as TGTGCCCACAGACGGACAGGCGGAAACACTGAAGCTTTCTTT. Full variable domain (outside the CDR3, taken from reference TRBV30 and TRBJ1-1): SQTIHQWPATLVQPVGSPLSLECTVEGTSNPNLYWYRQAAGRGLQLLFYSVGIGQISSEVPQNLSASRPQDRQFILSSKKLLLSDSGFYLCAHRRTGGNTEAFFGQGTRLTVV.

This clone was seen a single time. CDR3 amino acids: CATTLGVGRTDTQYF. In DNA, the CDR3 is TGTGCCACCACCCTGGGTGTAGGGCGGACAGATACGCAGTATTTT. The chain combines TRBV7-6 with TRBJ2-3; D remains unclear. Germline values: CDR1 SGHVS, CDR2 FNYEAQ. V gave up 10 bases and J gave up 3 bases, with 20 bases separating them. The CDR3 has 15 residues.